Described below is a single T cell receptor (beta chain) sequence and its context. This sample is drawn from a study of monozygotic twins with inflammatory bowel disease. Both TCRalpha and TCRbeta cDNA were subjected to two nested PCRs lasting roughly 16 and 10 cycles. TCRdb reprocessed the 5' RACE reads and stores each CDR3 protein as one record, lacking DNA. The sample has approximately 330,000 distinct CDR3 sequences, and its top ten clones hold 2% to 2.5%. CDR3 length: 13 amino acids. Per the germline V gene, CDR1 is MNHNS and CDR2 is SASEGT. Specimen: blood. The sequence was collected from a human donor with ulcerative colitis or Crohn's disease, or a healthy co-twin of an affected twin (not recorded which). This chain connects TRBV6-1 to TRBJ1-1. CDR3 in amino acids: CASGLLVNTEAFF.